The 10 T cell receptor beta chains reported below all come from one sample, sequenced in a study of blood T cell repertoires in COVID-19 (dated by TCRdb to the early 2020s). The library was built by means of the immunoSEQ multiplex PCR assay. TCRdb obtained this table from immuneACCESS and retained in-frame rearrangements with V and J assigned. These tables miss some clones; where compared with another copy, unresolved V genes account for less than half of the shortfall, and the remainder is unexplained. This sample is represented by just over 60,000 clones; approximately 80% of them were singletons. The leading ten clones occupy 15% to 20% of the sample. Sequencing was performed on peripheral blood. The receptors shown here come from a man aged 55 to 69 with acute or convalescent COVID-19.

This clone appeared a single time. The genes are TRBV25-1 and TRBJ2-7; TRBD1 is a possible D gene (6 bases). CDR3 size: 14 residues. With 3 bases removed from V and 4 bases from J, the gap between germline ends came to 13 bases. Looked up from germline, CDR1 is MGHDK and CDR2 is SYGVNS. The CDR3 nucleotides are TGTGCCAGCAGTGAGCCGGACAGTATGTACGAGCAGTACTTC. Translation gives CASSEPDSMYEQYF.

V and J are TRBV5-1 and TRBJ2-5; tentative D call: TRBD2 (6 bases). The V and J ends lost 5 bases and 2 bases respectively, with 16 bases between them. The germline gives CDR1 SGHRS, CDR2 YFSETQ. The CDR3 has 15 residues. The CDR3, as DNA: TGCGCCAGCAGGCATTCTTCCGGGAGACAAGAGACCCAGTACTTC. The encoded protein is CASRHSSGRQETQYF.

This sequence joins TRBV9 and TRBJ2-5; 10 bases align to TRBD1. The CDR3 has 17 amino acids. CDR1 is SGDLS, CDR2 YYNGEE, per germline. Trimming removed 4 bases from V and 7 bases from J; junction bases left unmatched: 16. CDR3 sequence reads: CASSPNRDRGGFGTQYF. The CDR3 DNA reads TGTGCCAGCAGCCCCAACCGGGACAGGGGAGGCTTCGGGACCCAGTACTTC.

The sample holds a few counts of this clone. This chain joins TRBV3-1 (or the pseudogene TRBV3-2) and TRBJ1-2, with 7 bases identical to TRBD1. The V gene's germline CDR1 is LGHDT and CDR2 YNNKEL (reference sequence). CDR3 size: 14 residues. Losses at the gene ends were 4 bases for V and 0 bases for J; bases not matched to a gene: 2. CDR3 region: CASSLGQTNYGYTF. The CDR3 DNA reads as TGTGCCAGCAGCCTGGGACAGACTAACTATGGCTACACCTTC.

The genes are TRBV29-1 and TRBJ2-5; 7 bases are a match to TRBD2. Per germline, CDR1 SQVTM and CDR2 ANQGSEA. The J segment lost 5 bases and the V segment lost 6 bases, leaving 6 bases of the junction unmatched. CDR3 length: 12 amino acids. Here the CDR3 reads CSVGGGFETQYF. CDR3 DNA: TGCAGCGTGGGGGGGGGTTTTGAGACCCAGTACTTC.

This clone was counted between two and nine times. The rearrangement joins TRBV7-2 to TRBJ1-2; 7 bases match TRBD1. This CDR3 spans 12 amino acids. V lost 6 bases to trimming and J lost 5 bases; unmatched junction nucleotides: 3. Germline V gives CDR1 SGHTA, CDR2 FQGNSA. CDR3 nucleotides: TGTGCCAGCAGTCCACAGGGGTATGGCTACACCTTC. Protein product: CASSPQGYGYTF.

The chain joins TRBV3-1 (or the pseudogene TRBV3-2) to TRBJ1-6; 8 positions agree with TRBD1. The CDR3 runs 15 residues. Germline trimming cut 4 bases from V and 8 bases from J; bases unmatched to any gene: 7. Germline V CDR1 and CDR2: LGHDT, YNNKEL (reference sequence). CDR3 coding DNA: TGTGCCAGCAGCCGACGACAGGGGAGGGATTCACCCCTCCACTTT. Translation: CASSRRQGRDSPLHF.

The chain uses TRBV4-1 and TRBJ1-6; D is unresolved. Germline CDR1 is MGHRA and CDR2 is YSYEKL. This CDR3 is built from 17 residues. V was pared by 1 base and J by 7 bases, with 17 bases between. CDR3 sequence reads: CASSQASGELGNSPLHF. The DNA for the CDR3 is TGCGCCAGCAGCCAAGCTTCCGGGGAACTAGGCAATTCACCCCTCCACTTT.

In this sample, this clone turned up a few times. J is TRBJ1-1 and V is TRBV5-5; no clear D gene. The CDR3 is 14 residues long. V lost 0 bases to trimming and J lost 2 bases, with 8 bases between them. CDR1 and CDR2 from the germline V gene are SGHKS and YYEKEE (reference sequence). The CDR3 here is CASSLARSNTEAFF. The CDR3 DNA reads TGTGCCAGCAGCTTGGCCCGGAGTAACACTGAAGCTTTCTTT.

This clone was seen a single time. The V call is TRBV9, the J call TRBJ1-1; tentatively, D is TRBD1 (5 bases). The CDR3 is made up of 15 amino acids. Germline assignment: CDR1 SGDLS and CDR2 YYNGEE. The V gene lost 4 bases and the J gene lost 0 bases, with 13 bases spanning the gap. The CDR3 reads CASSPETALNTEAFF. CDR3 sequence (DNA): TGTGCCAGCAGCCCCGAGACAGCCCTGAACACTGAAGCTTTCTTT.